A single sample gave rise to the 10 T cell receptor beta chains below, sequenced in a study of blood T cell repertoires in COVID-19 (TCRdb year 2020). The library was prepared using the immunoSEQ multiplex PCR assay. Imported from immuneACCESS, the table was reduced by TCRdb to in-frame sequences with V and J called. These copies leave out some clones; in studies compared against another copy, an unresolved V gene accounts for under half, and the cause of the remainder is not known. The sample records approximately 100,000 clones, approximately 89% of which are singletons. The ten top clones hold around a tenth of the sample. Sequencing was carried out using peripheral blood. These receptors were obtained from a young woman with acute or convalescent COVID-19.

The chain combines TRBV9 with TRBJ2-3; 8 nucleotides match TRBD2. V lost 0 bases and J lost 5; bases outside the gene matches: 14. The CDR3 contains 18 residues. Germline V gene sequence: CDR1 SGDLS, CDR2 YYNGEE. The CDR3: CASSVETAGLAPRDTQYF. The CDR3 nucleotides are TGTGCCAGCAGCGTAGAGACAGCAGGACTAGCCCCCCGAGATACGCAGTATTTT.

The rearrangement uses TRBV9 and TRBJ1-2; no reliable D call. The germline V gene encodes CDR1 SGDLS and CDR2 YYNGEE. The CDR3 consists of 12 residues. Trimming removed 3 bases from V and 5 bases from J, with 8 bases in between. The CDR3 region has the DNA TGTGCCAGCAGCGGGCGGGATTATGGCTACACCTTC. It specifies CASSGRDYGYTF.

A remark on this clone: Distinct nucleotide sequences in the sample also encode this CDR3. The chain has TRBV6-5 and TRBJ2-2, with D uncertain. Germline V gene lookup returns CDR1 MNHEY and CDR2 SVGAGI. The CDR3 loop spans 12 amino acids. V was clipped by 6 bases and J by 2 bases, with 4 bases between them. The CDR3 is CASRLNTGELFF. CDR3 DNA sequence: TGTGCCAGCAGATTAAACACCGGGGAGCTGTTTTTT.

This chain connects TRBV24-1 to TRBJ2-3; 10 bases agree with TRBD2. The V gene end was trimmed by 1 base and the J gene end by 2 bases; junction bases not matched to a gene: 11. The CDR3 is 19 residues long. Germline assignment: CDR1 KGHDR and CDR2 SFDVKD. The CDR3 region is CATSDFVSSGGINTDTQYF. The CDR3 nucleotides read TGTGCCACCAGTGATTTCGTCTCTAGCGGGGGAATAAACACAGATACGCAGTATTTT.

The chain combines TRBV11-2 with TRBJ1-3; D is possibly TRBD1 (5 bases). Trimming shortened V by 7 bases and J by 3 bases, and 22 bases separated the two germline ends. This CDR3 has 17 amino acids. From germline, CDR1 is SGHAT and CDR2 FQNNGV. The CDR3: CASTRGGGVGFGNTIYF. The CDR3 DNA is TGTGCCAGCACGCGCGGAGGAGGGGTAGGATTTGGAAACACCATATATTTT.

The J gene is TRBJ1-4, the V gene TRBV28, with a tentative D call TRBD1 (5 bases). Trimming pared 6 bases from V and 8 bases from J, leaving 16 bases between. This CDR3 has 14 residues. CDR1 is MDHEN and CDR2 is SYDVKM in the germline V gene. CDR3 DNA: TGTGCCAGCAGGGCTACAGGAGCTACCGAAAAACTGTTTTTT. It is translated as CASRATGATEKLFF.

V gene TRBV27 combines with J gene TRBJ1-2; D not certain. Germline CDR1 is MNHEY and CDR2 is SMNVEV (reference sequence). CDR3 length: 13 residues. V was cut by 8 bases and J by 4 bases, with 14 bases left in between. The CDR3 bases are TGTGCCAGCTCCCTCCCGGCGGGCTATGGCTACACCTTC. Its translation: CASSLPAGYGYTF.

The chain is built from TRBV27 and TRBJ1-2; 7 nucleotides line up with TRBD1. CDR3 length: 15 residues. Looked up from germline, CDR1 is MNHEY and CDR2 is SMNVEV (reference sequence). V was clipped by 6 bases and J by 1 base; unmatched bases: 8. CDR3 sequence reads: CASSRDRDFNYGYTF. The CDR3, as DNA: TGTGCCAGCAGCCGAGACAGGGACTTTAACTATGGCTACACCTTC.

This clone appeared once. This chain joins TRBV7-9 and TRBJ2-7, with a possible D match to TRBD2 (6 bases). The CDR3 loop spans 13 amino acids. With 1 base removed from V and 4 bases from J, the gap between germline ends came to 8 bases. CDR1 SEHNR and CDR2 FQNEAQ come from the germline V gene (reference sequence). CDR3 coding DNA: TGTGCCAGCAGCTTAGGAGGGAGGTACGAGCAGTACTTC. It translates to CASSLGGRYEQYF. Supplemented by reference TRBV7-9 and TRBJ2-7, the full variable domain reads DTGVSQNPRHKITKRGQNVTFRCDPISEHNRLYWYRQTLGQGPEFLTYFQNEAQLEKSRLLSDRFSAERPKGSFSTLEIQRTEQGDSAMYLCASSLGGRYEQYFGPGTRLTVT.

CDR3 nucleotides: TGTGCCTGGAGGGAAGAACAGGGCGTTCGTAACTATGGCTACACCTTC. It yields the protein CAWREEQGVRNYGYTF. The chain has TRBV30 and TRBJ1-2; possibly TRBD1 for D (6 bases). V was shortened by 3 bases and J by 1 base, with 18 bases between the two germline ends. Looked up from germline, CDR1 is GTSNPN and CDR2 is SVGIG (reference sequence). The length of the CDR3 is 16 residues.